The present TCR beta chain was sequenced within a study of quantifying T cell responses using KT2 cells. For the study at large: TCR alpha and beta constant-region primers primed reverse transcription of RNA.

Germline values: CDR1 SEHNR, CDR2 FQNEAQ (reference sequence). V lost 1 base and J lost 8; bases outside the gene matches: 9. The CDR3 spans 16 residues. The cDNA 3' end received a ligated oligonucleotide with a UMI. First-round PCR used approximately 4 cycles and beta primers RC1.1 and RC1.2 covering TRBC1 and TRBC2. TCRdb re-analysed the UMI-ligation and nested PCR reads in MiXCR, keeping a single row per CDR3 protein. The sample includes over 35,000 distinct CDR3 sequences, about 18% of them seen just once. A few counts support this clonotype. The sequence was obtained from a human donor. Sequencing used PBMCs spiked with cells of the T cell clone KT2. V is TRBV7-9 and J is TRBJ2-1; TRBD1 aligns across 9 bases. CDR3 sequence (DNA): TGTGCCAGCAGCTTAGGTCGGGACAGGGTGTGGTATGAGCAGTTCTTC. Its protein product is CASSLGRDRVWYEQFF.